This TCR beta chain was documented in a study of blood T cell repertoires in COVID-19. For the study at large: Sites in the United States, Italy and Spain provided acute and convalescent COVID-19 samples. T cells, B-cell-depleted T cells, or PBMCs supplied cDNA or gDNA.

The length of the CDR3 is 14 residues. From germline, CDR1 is KGHSH and CDR2 LQKENI. V gave up 4 bases and J gave up 1 base, with 10 bases separating them. Original processing notes: Estimation of nucleated cell counts was performed using reference gene primer amplification. Method: immunoSEQ multiplex PCR; TCRdb's copy keeps in-frame clones and lacks some. That table is the source of V, J and clone size, and D and trimming were worked out from the DNA. The sample gives tens of thousands of clones, 75% to 90% of which show up once; roughly a fifth is in the top ten. J is TRBJ1-1 and V is TRBV18, with no clear D. The specimen sequenced was peripheral blood. The clonotype originates from a woman of 80 years or more with acute or convalescent COVID-19. The CDR3 nucleotides read TGTGCCAGCTCACGCGACACACCGAACACTGAAGCTTTCTTT. Its translation is CASSRDTPNTEAFF.